The source of this T cell receptor (beta chain) is a study of CD8 T cells in ankylosing spondylitis. This CDR3 spans 13 amino acids. The V end was cut by 6 bases, the J end by 0 bases, with 8 bases between. TCRdb reprocessed the 5' RACE reads via MiXCR and lists one record per CDR3 protein. The data show some 240,000 distinct CDR3 sequences, about 24% seen once. The origin of this receptor is a male donor with ankylosing spondylitis or in good health (not recorded which). The genes are TRBV12-3 or TRBV12-4 and TRBJ2-5, with D possibly matching TRBD2 (6 bases). The sequencing input was blood, either unsorted or a sorted T cell fraction (not recorded which). The CDR3 protein is CASSRGNQETQYF. In DNA, the CDR3 is TGTGCCAGCAGCCGGGGGAACCAAGAGACCCAGTACTTC.